This T cell receptor (beta chain) originates from a study of metastatic and nonmetastatic thyroid tumors. About the study: Comparison of repertoires was carried out across blood and tumor or nodule tissue from malignant and benign thyroid patients.

Germline loops: CDR1 LNHDA, CDR2 SQIVND (reference sequence). This CDR3 has 14 residues. As for this clone: Just one base apart from a much larger clone, this may be a read error.

No patient received treatment before thyroid surgery. TCRdb reassembled clones from the PCR reads with MiXCR. The sample carries 91,000 or so clones, 10% to 15% recorded once. Source material: blood. This clonotype was obtained from a female donor with papillary thyroid cancer or a benign thyroid nodule (not recorded which). Some clones in this sample may be carry-over from other donors' samples. The chain combines TRBV19 with TRBJ1-1, with D possibly matching TRBD1 (5 bases). CDR3 DNA: TGTGCCGGTAGTTCGGGACGGTTGAACACTGAAGCTTTCTTT. This translates into CAGSSGRLNTEAFF.